These T cell receptor beta chains were read from a single sample in a study of T-cell reconstitution after alpha-beta-depleted transplantation in children. TCRdb re-derived calls from the PCR reads in MiXCR, one entry per CDR3 protein. The sample records around 600,000 distinct CDR3 sequences, over 15% being singletons. The specimen was PBMCs from the stem cell graft donor, collected from the stem cell graft. All receptors derive from a human donor who donated a stem cell graft to a child with acute myeloid leukemia. The CDR3 runs from the conserved cysteine through the conserved F or W. The D gene is left open where the match is weak. A clone size is listed for some rows: how often the clone was seen (once, few, many), or a class if it is expanded.

cdr3_aa	cdr3_nt	v_call	j_call	clone_size	d_call
CASSLYQTNTGELFF	TGCGCCAGCAGCTTGTACCAGACGAACACCGGGGAGCTGTTTTTT	TRBV5-1	TRBJ2-2	few	.
CSARTHAGVTETQYF	TGCAGTGCTAGAACCCACGCAGGGGTCACGGAGACCCAGTACTTC	TRBV20-1	TRBJ2-5	many	.
CASSFSGTQYEQYF	TGTGCCAGCAGCTTTTCCGGGACACAATACGAGCAGTACTTC	TRBV7-2	TRBJ2-7	few	.
CASSISWTAPGPLF	TGTGCCAGCAGCATTAGTTGGACAGCCCCGGGACCCCTCTTC	TRBV2	TRBJ2-7	.	.
CATSRDRGTGTEAFF	TGTGCCACCAGCAGAGATCGCGGAACAGGCACTGAAGCTTTCTTT	TRBV15	TRBJ1-1	few	.
CASSPERGSGELFF	TGTGCCAGCAGCCCGGAGAGGGGGTCAGGGGAGCTGTTTTTT	TRBV9	TRBJ2-2	.	.
CAWTLPYGTHNTEAFF	TGTGCCTGGACCCTCCCTTATGGGACACATAACACTGAAGCTTTCTTT	TRBV30	TRBJ1-1	few	.
CSARGLLVAGYTF	TGCAGTGCTAGAGGGCTGTTGGTGGCTGGCTACACCTTC	TRBV20-1	TRBJ1-2	many	.
CSAPPGGGYGYTF	TGCAGTGCCCCCCCAGGGGGGGGCTATGGCTACACCTTC	TRBV20-1	TRBJ1-2	many	TRBD1
CSARDPTGPPYEQYF	TGCAGTGCTAGAGATCCGACAGGCCCTCCGTACGAGCAGTACTTC	TRBV20-1	TRBJ2-7	many	.
CASTPSGRSPLHF	TGTGCCAGCACCCCATCGGGGCGGTCACCCCTCCACTTT	TRBV28	TRBJ1-6	.	.
CASSIEGQETQYF	TGTGCCAGTAGTATCGAGGGTCAAGAGACCCAGTACTTC	TRBV19	TRBJ2-5	.	.
CASSPSPPRPQHF	TGTGCCAGCAGCCCTTCGCCCCCTCGGCCCCAGCATTTT	TRBV6-6	TRBJ1-5	many	.
CATSDGQSSYNEQFF	TGTGCCACCAGTGATGGCCAGAGCTCCTACAATGAGCAGTTCTTC	TRBV24-1	TRBJ2-1	few	.
CASSPDDTQYF	TGTGCCAGCAGCCCGGATGATACGCAGTATTTT	TRBV7-9	TRBJ2-3	many	.
CASSIHSSRRNTEAFF	TGTGCCAGTAGTATTCACTCCTCACGAAGGAACACTGAAGCTTTCTTT	TRBV19	TRBJ1-1	few	.
CASSSKWDQYF	TGTGCCAGCAGCTCAAAATGGGACCAGTACTTC	TRBV7-3	TRBJ2-5	.	.
CASSYFQGPETQYF	TGTGCCAGCAGTTACTTCCAGGGGCCGGAGACCCAGTACTTC	TRBV6-5	TRBJ2-5	many	.
CASSESTANTGELFF	TGCGCCAGCAGTGAGTCGACAGCGAACACCGGGGAGCTGTTTTTT	TRBV10-1	TRBJ2-2	many	.
CASEGAMNTEAFF	TGTGCCAGCGAGGGGGCTATGAACACTGAAGCTTTCTTT	TRBV7-9	TRBJ1-1	.	TRBD1